This TCR beta chain was obtained from a study of T cells in narcolepsy. Study conclusions and caveats: Blood of same and different patients, but not healthy controls, reportedly held recurring autoreactive clonotypes.

Concerning this clone itself: Antigen: not known.

The CDR3 sequence is 13 residues long. The germline gives CDR1 SEHNR, CDR2 FQNEAQ (reference sequence). With 3 bases removed from V and 2 bases from J, the gap between germline ends came to 4 bases. Assay used: immunoSEQ multiplex PCR; TCRdb lists only in-frame clones, some missing. Of 25,000 to 35,000 clones listed, 60% to 85% are singletons. The chain is built from TRBV7-9 and TRBJ2-2, with no clear D. The origin of this receptor is a human donor in good health. Sequenced: memory (CD45RA-) CD4+ T cells from blood. CDR3 coding DNA: TGTGCCAGCAGCTTGAGCAACACCGGGGAGCTGTTTTTT. Encoded protein: CASSLSNTGELFF.